These 20 T cell receptor beta chains were all obtained from the same sample, sequenced in a study of Graves' ophthalmopathy and Graves' hyperthyroidism. RNA transcripts were the source from which TCR beta CDR3 regions were amplified. Second-round multiplex PCR came after a first-round RT-PCR that employed HTBI primers. TCRdb independently ran MiXCR on the multiplex PCR reads; one entry per CDR3 protein. The sample contains 200,000 to 300,000 distinct CDR3 sequences, approximately 42% of which appear only once. Sequencing input: peripheral blood. These TCRs come from an adult man with Graves' ophthalmopathy.

V is TRBV7-9 and J is TRBJ2-5, with D maybe TRBD2 (6 bases). The V end lost 3 bases, the J end lost 6 bases, and 17 bases lay between the germline ends. The CDR3 has 15 amino acids. Germline values: CDR1 SEHNR, CDR2 FQNEAQ (reference sequence). CDR3 loop: CASSLGLAHRKTQYF. CDR3 DNA sequence: TGTGCCAGCAGCTTGGGGCTAGCGCACAGAAAGACCCAGTACTTC.

The DNA for the CDR3 is TGCAGCCACGACAGGGGGCGTCAAGAGACCCAGTACTTC. Its translation: CSHDRGRQETQYF. This sequence joins TRBV20-1 and TRBJ2-5, with TRBD1 identical over 10 bases. CDR3 length: 13 amino acids. Germline CDR1 DFQATT, CDR2 SNEGSKA (reference sequence).

The chain employs TRBV20-1 and TRBJ1-2, with a possible D match to TRBD1 (6 bases). V lost 0 bases and J 6 bases, leaving 17 bases between the germline ends. CDR1 and CDR2 (germline): DFQATT, SNEGSKA (reference sequence). The CDR3 has 15 amino acids. The CDR3, as DNA: TGCAGTGCTAGAGAGCGGGGGGCCGGGGGCAATGGCTACACCTTC. It translates to CSARERGAGGNGYTF.

The chain recombines TRBV7-6 with TRBJ2-7, with TRBD1 identical over 7 bases. The CDR3 has 15 amino acids. Germline V gene lookup returns CDR1 SGHVS and CDR2 FNYEAQ. The trim removed 0 bases at V and 0 bases at J, leaving 2 bases unmatched. The CDR3 region is CASSLARDSSYEQYF. For the CDR3, the DNA is TGTGCCAGCAGCTTAGCGAGGGACAGCTCCTACGAGCAGTACTTC. The full variable domain, its missing parts supplied by reference TRBV7-6 and TRBJ2-7, is GAGVSQSPRYKVTKRGQDVALRCDPISGHVSLYWYRQALGQGPEFLTYFNYEAQQDKSGLPNDRFSAERPEGSISTLTIQRTEQRDSAMYRCASSLARDSSYEQYFGPGTRLTVT.

The chain carries TRBV6-2 or TRBV6-3 and TRBJ1-2; D is ambiguous. Looked up from germline, CDR1 is MNHEY and CDR2 is SVGEGT. V lost 8 bases and J 8 bases, leaving 18 bases between the germline ends. The CDR3 is made up of 13 amino acids. CDR3 amino acids: CASRAGPLRGYTF. CDR3 DNA: TGTGCCAGCCGCGCCGGGCCCCTAAGAGGCTACACCTTC.

This chain connects TRBV3-1 to TRBJ1-5; D remains ambiguous. Germline V lookup: CDR1 LGHDT, CDR2 YNNKEL (reference sequence). V shed 8 bases and J shed 2 bases, with 13 bases lying between them. There are 14 residues in the CDR3. This CDR3 is CASLWGGCNQPQHF. For the CDR3, the DNA is TGTGCCAGCCTCTGGGGAGGGTGCAATCAGCCCCAGCATTTT. The full variable domain, rest sourced from reference TRBV3-1 and TRBJ1-5, is DTAVSQTPKYLVTQMGNDKSIKCEQNLGHDTMYWYKQDSKKFLKIMFSYNNKELIINETVPNRFSPKSPDKAHLNLHINSLELGDSAVYFCASLWGGCNQPQHFGDGTRLSIL.

This clonotype was detected only a few times. The chain is built from TRBV5-1 and TRBJ1-1; D is uncertain. V was pared by 1 base and J by 7 bases, with 14 bases between. This CDR3 has 14 amino acids. Germline V gives CDR1 SGHRS, CDR2 YFSETQ. The CDR3 here is CASSLMAGSHEAFF. The DNA of the CDR3 is TGCGCCAGCAGCTTGATGGCGGGGTCTCATGAAGCTTTCTTT.

The chain recombines TRBV12-3 or TRBV12-4 with TRBJ2-7, with 8 bases matching TRBD1. V was clipped by 5 bases and J by 3 bases; unmatched bases: 3. This CDR3 is built from 13 residues. The CDR3 nucleotides are TGTGCCAGCAGTCAGGGGGCCAACTACGAGCAGTACTTC. Amino acid sequence: CASSQGANYEQYF.

The genes are TRBV12-3 or TRBV12-4 and TRBJ1-5; possible D gene TRBD1, 5 bases. The germline V and J ends were trimmed by 3 bases and 9 bases, with 12 bases remaining between them. The CDR3 is 13 amino acids. This CDR3 is CASSFTGRAPQHF. CDR3 DNA sequence: TGTGCCAGCAGTTTTACGGGGCGGGCGCCCCAGCATTTT.

V gene TRBV6-6 combines with J gene TRBJ2-6; TRBD1 matches 7 bases. CDR1 and CDR2 (germline): MNHNY, SVGAGI (reference sequence). The CDR3 consists of 17 residues. V gave up 4 bases and J gave up 3 bases; unmatched junction bases: 9. The CDR3, as DNA: TGTGCCAGCAGTTCTTACTTGGACAGGCTTGGGGCCAACGTCCTGACTTTC. This sequence encodes CASSSYLDRLGANVLTF.

This clonotype was detected many times. The CDR3 reads CASSSLVPYEQYF. The CDR3 nucleotides are TGTGCCAGCAGCTCCCTTGTTCCCTACGAGCAGTACTTC. J is TRBJ2-7 and V is TRBV7-2; the D is unclear. The ends were cut back, 4 bases at V and 2 bases at J, with 9 bases in the middle. CDR1 is SGHTA, CDR2 FQGNSA, per germline. This CDR3 region has 13 residues. Using reference TRBV7-2 and TRBJ2-7 for the parts outside the CDR3, the full variable domain is GAGVSQSPSNKVTEKGKDVELRCDPISGHTALYWYRQSLGQGLEFLIYFQGNSAPDKSGLPSDRFSAERTGGSVSTLTIQRTQQEDSAVYLCASSSLVPYEQYFGPGTRLTVT.

This clonotype turned up a few times. V and J are TRBV14 and TRBJ1-1; no clear D gene. V shed 2 bases and J shed 4 bases, with 8 bases lying between them. The CDR3 has 13 amino acids. Germline V gene data show CDR1 as SGHDN and CDR2 as FVKESK. The CDR3 DNA reads TGTGCCAGCAGCCAACACGAAGTCACTGAAGCTTTCTTT. Encoded protein: CASSQHEVTEAFF.

V is TRBV6-5 and J is TRBJ2-7; TRBD2 matches at 10 bases. CDR1 and CDR2 from the germline V gene are MNHEY and SVGAGI. The CDR3 runs to 15 residues. Trimming cost V 6 bases and J 1 base; bases outside gene matches: 6. The CDR3 here is CASRPGLAVSYEQYF. The CDR3 bases are TGTGCCAGCAGGCCAGGACTAGCGGTATCCTACGAGCAGTACTTC.

The chain joins TRBV6-2 or TRBV6-3 to TRBJ2-5, with 7 bases aligning to TRBD2. V trimming: 4 bases; J trimming: 2 bases; junction bases outside the gene matches: 13. From germline, CDR1 is MNHEY and CDR2 SVGEGT. This CDR3 comprises 17 residues. CDR3 sequence: CASSSPGAGPRQETQYF. In nucleotides, the CDR3 is TGTGCCAGCAGTTCCCCGGGAGCGGGGCCCAGGCAAGAGACCCAGTACTTC.

The CDR3, as DNA: TGTGCCAGCAGCCAAGAAATCTCTGGGTTAACGGCGTCATTGAACACTGAAGCTTTCTTT. It is translated as CASSQEISGLTASLNTEAFF. The rearrangement links TRBV3-1 to TRBJ1-1; D call uncertain. The CDR3 extends over 20 amino acids. Germline CDR1 and CDR2: LGHDT and YNNKEL (reference sequence). The V gene lost 0 bases and the J gene lost 0 bases, with 23 bases spanning the gap.

V gene TRBV9 combines with J gene TRBJ2-2; tentatively, D is TRBD1 or TRBD2 (5 bases each). In germline, CDR1 is SGDLS, CDR2 YYNGEE. The CDR3 consists of 15 residues. Trimming stripped 4 bases from V and 3 bases from J, with 13 bases between. CDR3 nucleotides: TGTGCCAGCAGCCGAGGGCAGGGTTACACCGGGGAGCTGTTTTTT. It is translated as CASSRGQGYTGELFF.

As DNA, the CDR3 is TGTGCCAGCAGTTACACCCGCGGGACATCCTACGAGCAGTACTTC. Translating it yields CASSYTRGTSYEQYF. The V and J genes are TRBV6-5 and TRBJ2-7; perhaps D is TRBD1 or TRBD2 (6 bases each). Trimming removed 2 bases at V and 1 base at J, with 12 bases between. The V gene's germline CDR1 is MNHEY and CDR2 SVGAGI. CDR3 size: 15 residues.

The chain has TRBV7-2 and TRBJ2-3; maybe TRBD2 (6 bases). The germline CDR1 and CDR2 sequences are SGHTA and FQGNSA. The CDR3 extends over 12 amino acids. V was cut by 11 bases and J by 2 bases, with 11 bases left in between. The CDR3 nucleotides read TGTGCCTGGCGGGACCACACAGATACGCAGTATTTT. It yields the protein CAWRDHTDTQYF.

V gene TRBV27 combines with J gene TRBJ1-3; D unclear. Germline CDR1 MNHEY, CDR2 SMNVEV (reference sequence). Trimming left V 10 bases short and J 7 bases short, with 5 bases between. The CDR3 consists of 9 residues. CDR3 sequence reads: CATGNTIYF. CDR3 in DNA: TGTGCCACCGGCAACACCATATATTTT.

This clonotype was found many times. This sequence joins TRBV2 and TRBJ2-6, with no clear D. The CDR3 runs 12 residues. Looked up from germline, CDR1 is SNHLY and CDR2 is FYNNEI. Trimming cost V 4 bases and J 6 bases, with 4 bases left between them. The CDR3, as DNA: TGTGCCAGCAGTGGGGCGGCCAACGTCCTGACTTTC. It encodes CASSGAANVLTF.